This T cell receptor beta chain was recorded in a study of T cell changes during pregnancy in multiple sclerosis. The CDR3 runs 15 residues. CDR1 is SGDLS and CDR2 is YYNGEE in the germline V gene. Trimming stripped 3 bases from V and 5 bases from J, with 15 bases between. Data came from immunoSEQ multiplex PCR; TCRdb stores just in-frame clones and leaves some out. Among some 110,000 clones listed, 90% to 95% were seen once. This sequence joins TRBV9 and TRBJ1-5; maybe TRBD1 (5 bases). The sequence was obtained from a female donor with multiple sclerosis, enrolled in a pregnancy study. Material: peripheral blood, obtained in the third trimester of pregnancy. The CDR3 DNA reads TGTGCCAGCAGCGCAACCGGGGGGGACCATCAGCCCCAGCATTTT. Translated: CASSATGGDHQPQHF.